A selection of T cell receptor beta chains follows, all from one sample in a study of blood T cell repertoires in COVID-19. The data were produced by immunoSEQ multiplex PCR, yet TCRdb's version contains in-frame clones alone and is incomplete. Among 250,000 to 350,000 clones listed, 88% were seen once. Sequencing input: peripheral blood. These receptors were taken from a young man with active or convalescent COVID-19. The CDR3 runs from the conserved cysteine through the conserved F or W. D genes are given only for firm matches. Clone size is given for some rows only: seen once, a few or many times, or a class if the clone is expanded.

V gene	D gene	clone size	J gene	CDR3 DNA	CDR3 protein
TRBV6-2/TRBV6-3	.	.	TRBJ1-2	TGTGCCAGCAGTTACTCCCGGGGAAACTATGGCTACACCTTC	CASSYSRGNYGYTF
TRBV7-9	TRBD1	.	TRBJ1-1	TGTGCCAGCAGCTCCGGACAGGTGGAAGCTTTCTTT	CASSSGQVEAFF
TRBV7-9	.	once	TRBJ1-2	TGTGCCAGCAGCTTAGGTGCGGAGGACTATGGCTACACCTTC	CASSLGAEDYGYTF
TRBV19	.	once	TRBJ1-3	TGTGCCAGTAACCGAGGTGGGAGGATCTCTGGAAACACCATATATTTT	CASNRGGRISGNTIYF
TRBV4-1	TRBD2	.	TRBJ2-2	TGCGCCAGCTCCTTCGGGGGGTCCCGACGGACCGGGGAGCTGTTTTTT	CASSFGGSRRTGELFF
TRBV11-2	.	.	TRBJ2-7	TGTGCCAGCAGCTTAGATATCGGACATTTCGCCTACGAGCAGTACTTC	CASSLDIGHFAYEQYF
TRBV2	.	.	TRBJ1-2	TGTGCCAGCAGCCCAGTGGGCCGTGGCTACACCTTC	CASSPVGRGYTF
TRBV4-1	.	.	TRBJ2-7	TGCGCCAGCAGCCAAGAGATCCAGGTAGCCTACGAGCAGTACTTC	CASSQEIQVAYEQYF
TRBV6-1	.	.	TRBJ2-7	TGTGCCAGCAGTGAAGACAGGACCTACGAGCAGTACTTC	CASSEDRTYEQYF
TRBV4-1	TRBD2	.	TRBJ2-3	TGCGCCAGCAAGCCGGGGGGGCGGGGCACAGATACGCAGTATTTT	CASKPGGRGTDTQYF
TRBV28	TRBD1	.	TRBJ1-5	TGTGCCAGCACCCCACAGGGGAATCAGCCCCAGCATTTT	CASTPQGNQPQHF
TRBV18	.	.	TRBJ2-5	TGTGCCAGCTCACCCCCCGGGGGAGAGACCCAGTACTTC	CASSPPGGETQYF
TRBV3-1/TRBV3-2	.	.	TRBJ1-5	TGTGCCAGCAGCCAGATGATTACTGATCAGCCCCAGCATTTT	CASSQMITDQPQHF
TRBV2	.	.	TRBJ1-4	TGTGCCAGCAGATTGAGGGAGGCAACTAATGAAAAACTGTTTTTT	CASRLREATNEKLFF
TRBV5-1	.	few	TRBJ1-3	TGCGCCAGCAGCTTGGTCATGGGAAACACCATATATTTT	CASSLVMGNTIYF
TRBV2	.	once	TRBJ2-7	TGTGCCAGCAGGAACGGGCGGGGTTCCTACGAGCAGTACTTC	CASRNGRGSYEQYF
TRBV6-5	.	.	TRBJ2-2	TGTGCCAGCAGTTACTTTAGGACGGGGAAACCCGGGGAGCTGTTTTTT	CASSYFRTGKPGELFF
TRBV19	TRBD2	.	TRBJ2-7	TGTGCCAGTAGTATTTTATTCCCGGGCGAGCGGGGGGGATCGTCCTACGAGCAGTACTTC	CASSILFPGERGGSSYEQYF
TRBV10-3	TRBD1	.	TRBJ1-3	TGTGCCATCAGTGATGAGGGACAGGCTGGAAACACCATATATTTT	CAISDEGQAGNTIYF